This T cell receptor beta chain was captured by sequencing in a study of control samples from healthy donors and cancer patients (TCRdb year 2020). This clone was seen a single time. The antigen it recognizes is unknown. No base qualities exist here, and no much larger clone lies one base off it. V lost 1 base and J lost 4 bases; the stretch between them is 7 bases long. There are 13 amino acids in the CDR3, from cysteine to phenylalanine inclusive. Kept here is only the CDR3 DNA, which spans 39 bases and is read in frame from base 1. The germline V gene provides CDR1 MGHRA and CDR2 YSYEKL. Library construction relied on the immunoSEQ multiplex PCR assay. TCRdb mirrors the immuneACCESS table, restricted to in-frame sequences. Some clones are absent from its copies; in checked studies, under half trace to an unresolved V gene, and the reason for the others is unknown. In this sample the table shows about 180,000 clones, 90% to 95% of which occur a single time. The biggest ten clones account for 1.4% of the sample.

Rearrangement joined TRBV4-1 to TRBJ1-1; no D gene is confidently identified. The source material was blood. The origin of this receptor is a man aged 30 to 45 in good health. The nucleotides are TGCGCCAGCAGCCAAGGAGAGCCCACTGAAGCTTTCTTT. This codes for CASSQGEPTEAFF.